Following are 10 T cell receptor beta chains from one sample sequenced in a study of T cell responses to AZD1222 COVID-19 vaccine. Only in-frame clones appear in the TCRdb table, and some are missing; sequencing was by immunoSEQ multiplex PCR. The sample includes over 100,000 clones, about 88% of them seen just once. The specimen comprised peripheral blood, sampled on day 0 of AZD1222 vaccination. These receptors were collected from an adult in good health.

This clone has only one observation. This chain links TRBV5-1 with TRBJ1-2; D may be TRBD1 (6 bases). The ends were cut back, 3 bases at V and 5 bases at J, with 17 bases in the middle. CDR3 length: 15 amino acids. The germline CDR1 and CDR2 sequences are SGHRS and YFSETQ. CDR3 nucleotides: TGCGCCAGCAGCTCTTTCCCCGGGACACATTATGGCTACACCTTC. Encoded protein: CASSSFPGTHYGYTF.

CDR3 nucleotide sequence: TGTGCCAGCAGTTTAAGACAGGGTGGTGAAGCTTTCTTT. Protein sequence: CASSLRQGGEAFF. The V call is TRBV12-3 or TRBV12-4, the J call TRBJ1-1, with 7 bases that match TRBD1. Germline trimming cut 2 bases from V and 7 bases from J; bases unmatched to any gene: 4. CDR3 length equals 13 residues.

V usage is TRBV5-1 and J usage is TRBJ2-1; 13 bases match TRBD2. This CDR3 contains 15 residues. From germline, CDR1 is SGHRS and CDR2 YFSETQ. Trimming took 5 bases from V and 6 from J; bases not matched to a gene: 5. The DNA of the CDR3 is TGCGCCAGCAGTGGACTAGCGGGAGTTGGCAATGAGCAGTTCTTC. It encodes CASSGLAGVGNEQFF.

The gene calls are TRBV6-6 and TRBJ1-2, with D uncertain. The CDR3 consists of 15 residues. V lost 5 bases and J 1 base, leaving 14 bases between the germline ends. Germline assignment: CDR1 MNHNY and CDR2 SVGAGI (reference sequence). As DNA, the CDR3 is TGTGCCAGCAGTCCCCCCGGCAGGCTTAACTATGGCTACACCTTC. Translating it yields CASSPPGRLNYGYTF.

The genes are TRBV6-1 and TRBJ1-5; TRBD1 is a possible D gene (5 bases). V dropped 2 bases and J dropped 4 bases, with 15 bases sitting between them. This CDR3 is built from 16 residues. Germline values: CDR1 MNHNS, CDR2 SASEGT. The CDR3, as DNA: TGTGCCAGCAGTGAAAGGTTTCGGGCAGGGAATCAGCCCCAGCATTTT. Residues: CASSERFRAGNQPQHF.

The chain has TRBV6-1 and TRBJ1-1; D is ambiguous. The germline V gene has CDR1 MNHNS and CDR2 SASEGT. V was trimmed by 0 bases and J by 1 base, leaving 9 bases between them. CDR3 size: 15 residues. CDR3 region: CASSEASPANTEAFF. DNA for the CDR3: TGTGCCAGCAGTGAAGCGAGCCCGGCGAACACTGAAGCTTTCTTT.

The V and J genes are TRBV30 and TRBJ1-3; no clear D. The germline V gene has CDR1 GTSNPN and CDR2 SVGIG (reference sequence). The V end was cut by 4 bases, the J end by 4 bases, with 8 bases between. CDR3 length: 12 amino acids. DNA for the CDR3: TGTGCCTGGACCAGATCCGGAAACACCATATATTTT. It yields the protein CAWTRSGNTIYF. Variable domain in full (rest from reference TRBV30 and TRBJ1-3): SQTIHQWPATLVQPVGSPLSLECTVEGTSNPNLYWYRQAAGRGLQLLFYSVGIGQISSEVPQNLSASRPQDRQFILSSKKLLLSDSGFYLCAWTRSGNTIYFGEGSWLTVV.

Only one count was recorded for this clone. The chain links TRBV19 to TRBJ2-2; D gene ambiguous. CDR3 length: 16 amino acids. Germline CDR1 is LNHDA and CDR2 is SQIVND (reference sequence). The V gene lost 6 bases and the J gene lost 4 bases, with 18 bases spanning the gap. The CDR3 region is CASSRTSPSVTGELFF. The CDR3 DNA reads as TGTGCCAGTAGCAGGACCTCCCCTAGTGTCACCGGGGAGCTGTTTTTT. Combining the CDR3 with reference TRBV19 and TRBJ2-2 gives the whole variable domain DGGITQSPKYLFRKEGQNVTLSCEQNLNHDAMYWYRQDPGQGLRLIYYSQIVNDFQKGDIAEGYSVSREKKESFPLTVTSAQKNPTAFYLCASSRTSPSVTGELFFGEGSRLTVL.

The chain links TRBV3-1 (or the pseudogene TRBV3-2) to TRBJ2-2; D is possibly TRBD2 (5 bases). This CDR3 contains 15 residues. Germline CDR1 LGHDT, CDR2 YNNKEL (reference sequence). V was shortened by 7 bases and J by 3 bases, with 15 bases between the two germline ends. Here the CDR3 DNA reads TGTGCCAGCAAATTAAGCGGCAGCTACACCGGGGAGCTGTTTTTT. Protein: CASKLSGSYTGELFF.

The chain is built from TRBV11-3 and TRBJ2-2; D not certain. Germline assignment: CDR1 SGHNT and CDR2 YENEEA. CDR3 length: 13 amino acids. Trimming removed 1 base at V and 6 bases at J, with 6 bases between. The CDR3 loop reads CASSLVSPGELFF. CDR3 nucleotide sequence: TGTGCCAGCAGCTTAGTTAGCCCCGGGGAGCTGTTTTTT.